A selection of T cell receptor beta chains follows, all from one sample in a study of OX40 agonist ivuxolimab in advanced cancers. The protocol was immunoSEQ multiplex PCR, while the TCRdb copy is restricted to in-frame clones and leaves out a portion. The data show around 62,000 clones, more than 75% seen once. Here the sequenced sample was CD4+ or CD8+ T cells sorted from blood, taken in a trial of the OX40 agonist ivuxolimab. The receptor set was obtained from an adult with an advanced solid tumor such as melanoma, head and neck, liver or kidney cancer. The CDR3 runs from the conserved cysteine through the conserved F or W. Each record gives: clone size, D gene, V gene, J gene, CDR3 DNA, CDR3 protein. The D gene is left open where the match is weak. Clone size, where shown, is once, few, many, or a class for clones that have expanded.

NA	TRBD1	TRBV6-5	TRBJ1-3	TGTGCCAGCTGGGACAGCCTTGGAAACACCATATATTTT	CASWDSLGNTIYF
NA	TRBD1	TRBV7-2	TRBJ1-2	TGTGCCGGCAGCTCCCCGGGACAGATCTATGGCTACACCTTC	CAGSSPGQIYGYTF
NA	NA	TRBV19	TRBJ2-7	TGTGCCAGTAGTATAGGGGGCTACGAGCAGTACTTC	CASSIGGYEQYF
NA	TRBD1	TRBV7-3	TRBJ1-1	TGTGCCAGCAGCTCCGGACAGGGTGCGAGAGCTTTCTTT	CASSSGQGARAFF
NA	NA	TRBV5-1	TRBJ2-5	TGCGCCAGCAGCTTGGCCGGGACTGAAGAGACCCAGTACTTC	CASSLAGTEETQYF
NA	TRBD1	TRBV6-5	TRBJ1-1	TGTGCCAGCAGTTTACAGGGGACAGTGAACACTGAAGCTTTCTTT	CASSLQGTVNTEAFF
NA	NA	TRBV2	TRBJ2-5	TGTGCCAGCAGTGACAGCGGCCAAGAGACCCAGTACTTC	CASSDSGQETQYF
NA	NA	TRBV6-5	TRBJ1-5	TGTGCCAGCAGGCAGGGGAAAGGAAGCAATCAGCCCCAGCATTTT	CASRQGKGSNQPQHF
NA	NA	TRBV15	TRBJ1-1	TGTGCCACCAGCAGAGATCTGGGGAGGGGCACTGAAGCTTTCTTT	CATSRDLGRGTEAFF
NA	TRBD1	TRBV2	TRBJ1-3	TGTGCCAGCATGACAGGGGGAAACACCATATATTTT	CASMTGGNTIYF
medium-sized	NA	TRBV7-2	TRBJ1-6	TGTGCCAGCAGCTTAGCGCATAGGGCAGGGGCTACACCCCTCCACTTT	CASSLAHRAGATPLHF
NA	NA	TRBV7-9	TRBJ2-7	TGTGCCAGCAGCTTCGCCTCATTGGACTACGAGCAGTACTTC	CASSFASLDYEQYF
NA	NA	TRBV4-3	TRBJ2-1	TGCGCCAGCAGCCAAGTGGGGCTGGGTGGTGGGGGCCATGAGCAGTTCTTC	CASSQVGLGGGGHEQFF
NA	NA	TRBV11-3	TRBJ1-2	TGTGCCAGCAGCTTCATGGACAGAATCTATGGCTACACCTTC	CASSFMDRIYGYTF
NA	TRBD1	TRBV19	TRBJ1-5	TGTGCCAGTAGCAAGGACAGGGGGACCAATCAGCCCCAGCATTTT	CASSKDRGTNQPQHF
NA	TRBD2	TRBV29-1	TRBJ2-3	TGCAGCGTTTCGTCAGGACTAGCTGTAGATACGCAGTATTTT	CSVSSGLAVDTQYF
NA	NA	TRBV7-9	TRBJ2-3	TGTGCCAGCAGCTTCACTGACCGTCCAGATACGCAGTATTTT	CASSFTDRPDTQYF
NA	NA	TRBV21-1	TRBJ1-5	TGTGCCAGCAGCAAACGGGACAGGTGTCCTCAGCCCCAGCATTTT	CASSKRDRCPQPQHF
NA	NA	TRBV21-1	TRBJ2-7	TGTGCCAGCAGCCCAGGACACTTC	CASSPGHF
NA	NA	TRBV12-5	TRBJ2-3	TGTGCTAGTGGTTTGGGACAAAGCACAGATACGCAGTATTTT	CASGLGQSTDTQYF
few	NA	TRBV29-1	TRBJ1-1	TGCAGCGTTGTCCCGGGCCTCATGAACACTGAAGCTTTCTTT	CSVVPGLMNTEAFF
once	TRBD1	TRBV7-2	TRBJ2-7	TGTGCCAGCAGCTTAGACCGGGACAGGGGATCCCACGAGCAGTACTTC	CASSLDRDRGSHEQYF
few	NA	TRBV7-8	TRBJ1-3	TGTGCCAGCAGCGCCACATTCTCTGGAAACACCATATATTTT	CASSATFSGNTIYF
NA	NA	TRBV6-5	TRBJ1-2	TGTGCCAGCAGTTCCCCGGGACAAGGGGTCGGGGGCTACACCTTC	CASSSPGQGVGGYTF
once	TRBD2	TRBV19	TRBJ2-5	TGTGCCAGTTCACTAGCGGGGGCCGAGACCCAGTACTTC	CASSLAGAETQYF
NA	NA	TRBV7-2	TRBJ2-5	TGTGCCAGCAGCTCATACGTTCAAGAGACCCAGTACTTC	CASSSYVQETQYF
NA	NA	TRBV5-1	TRBJ2-5	TGCGCCAGCAGCTTGGGCACTACGAAAGAGACCCAGTACTTC	CASSLGTTKETQYF
NA	NA	TRBV18	TRBJ2-3	TGTGCCAGCTCACAGATTCACAAACAGGGAGATACGCAGTATTTT	CASSQIHKQGDTQYF
NA	NA	TRBV11-2	TRBJ1-2	TGTGCCAGCAGCTTAGGTCGCGCAGCTAACTATGGCTACACCTTC	CASSLGRAANYGYTF
NA	NA	TRBV4-1	TRBJ2-3	TGCGCCAGCAGCCAAGATGTCCTCTGGGGGCAGGATACGCAGTATTTT	CASSQDVLWGQDTQYF
NA	NA	TRBV6-5	TRBJ1-3	TGTGCCAGCAGAGCAACCTCTGGAAACACCATATATTTT	CASRATSGNTIYF
NA	NA	TRBV5-1	TRBJ2-1	TGCGCCAGCAGTTCGGCGCCAGCGAGCTCCTACAATGAGCAGTTCTTC	CASSSAPASSYNEQFF
NA	NA	TRBV5-1	TRBJ2-3	TGCGCCAGCAGCTTGTTCGGGATTCTCACAGATACGCAGTATTTT	CASSLFGILTDTQYF
NA	NA	TRBV5-1	TRBJ1-5	TGCGCCAGCAGCTTGGGTAGCCAGCCCCAGCATTTT	CASSLGSQPQHF
NA	TRBD1	TRBV27	TRBJ1-5	TGTGCCAGCAGTACCGGGACAGGGGGACAGCCCCAGCATTTT	CASSTGTGGQPQHF
NA	TRBD1	TRBV2	TRBJ1-6	TGTGCCAGCAGTGATGTCGTCAGGGGGTATTCACCCCTCCACTTT	CASSDVVRGYSPLHF
NA	TRBD1	TRBV19	TRBJ2-5	TGTGCCAGTAGTGCAAAGAGGGGACAGGGGGCGCGAGAGACCCAGTACTTC	CASSAKRGQGARETQYF
NA	TRBD1	TRBV7-3	TRBJ1-1	TGTGCCAGCAGCTTAACGTTTAGACAGGGGAACACTGAAGCTTTCTTT	CASSLTFRQGNTEAFF
NA	NA	TRBV4-1	TRBJ1-3	TGCGCCAGCAGCCAAGCTATCGTCGGGTTACTCTCTGGAAACACCATATATTTT	CASSQAIVGLLSGNTIYF
NA	NA	TRBV5-5	TRBJ2-1	TGTGCCAGCAGTCGGGACCTGTACAATGAGCAGTTCTTC	CASSRDLYNEQFF
NA	NA	TRBV19	TRBJ1-5	TGTGCCACCCGGGACAACAATCAGCCCCAGCATTTT	CATRDNNQPQHF
NA	TRBD1	TRBV5-1	TRBJ1-2	TGCGCCAGCAGCTCGGACAGGGGTGGCGGCTACACCTTC	CASSSDRGGGYTF